This TCR beta chain appears in the sequencing data of a study of blood T cell repertoires in COVID-19. Study overall: COVID-19 samples, acute and convalescent, were from the United States, Italy and Spain. T cells, B-cell-depleted T cells, or PBMCs provided the cDNA or gDNA that served as material.

The CDR3 length is 18 residues. The junction had 11 bases not matched to a gene; V was cut back by 4 bases and J by 6 bases. Germline assignment: CDR1 SGHTA and CDR2 FQGTGA. This clone was picked up one time. TCRdb's copy holds only in-frame clones and misses some; the assay was immunoSEQ multiplex PCR. The data show about 140,000 clones, about 86% seen once. The clonotype comes from an older woman with acute or convalescent COVID-19. The chain uses TRBV7-3 and TRBJ2-1, with 14 positions matching TRBD2. Sequencing was performed on peripheral blood. The CDR3 region has the DNA TGTGCCAGCAGCTCCACCAGACTAGCGGGGGGGCCCCTCAATGAGCAGTTCTTC. Translation gives CASSSTRLAGGPLNEQFF.